This TCR beta chain was recorded in a study of T cell responses to AZD1222 COVID-19 vaccine. Second doses that came at about 4 or about 12 weeks were put together. This CDR3 has 14 amino acids. Per the germline V gene, CDR1 is MNHEY and CDR2 is SVGEGT. The table came from immunoSEQ multiplex PCR; TCRdb's copy has only in-frame clones and leaves some out. The profile shows 110,000 or so clones, 88% of them singletons. Details on this clone: A read error may explain this, as a much larger clone is one base away.

The V call is TRBV6-2 or TRBV6-3, the J call TRBJ2-7; perhaps TRBD2 as D (6 bases). The source was peripheral blood, collected 28 days after the second AZD1222 dose. The receptor was isolated from an adult who received the AZD1222 COVID-19 vaccine. CDR3 sequence (DNA): TGTGTCAGCAGTTACACTGACGGGGGACACGAGCAGTACTTC. Its translation: CVSSYTDGGHEQYF.